The sequence of this T cell receptor beta chain was determined in a study of OX40 agonist ivuxolimab in advanced cancers. Background for the entire study: Ivuxolimab, which targeted the costimulatory receptor OX40 (CD134), was an agonistic, fully human IgG2 monoclonal antibody. Intravenous ivuxolimab was administered to patients every 2 weeks at six dose levels: 0.01, 0.1, 0.3, 1.5, 3 and 10 mg/kg. Three dose-escalation patients achieved partial responses, one with hepatocellular carcinoma and two with cutaneous melanoma. The paper reports the monotherapy dose-escalation portion (N of about 56 patients) of the phase I ivuxolimab trial. Of the 50 to 55 dose-escalation patients, hepatocellular carcinoma was present in approximately 20, melanoma in approximately 15, renal cell carcinoma in 9 and head and neck cancer in 9. Patients were allowed to have had prior anti-PD-1, anti-PD-L1 or anti-CTLA-4 therapy, and more than 30% of the dose-escalation patients had previously received checkpoint inhibitors. The purpose of peripheral TCRbeta sequencing was to test whether ivuxolimab changed TCR sequence diversity and led to clonal T-cell expansion. The dose-escalation cohort was about 83% male with a mean age of approximately 60 years, ranging from 23 to 79.

The trial excluded patients who had a history of autoimmune disease or who were on systemic immunosuppression. Peripheral blood for TCR sequencing was drawn from every dose cohort at baseline, at cycle 4 day 1 and at cycle 7 day 1. The samples were taken from a phase I, first-in-human, multicenter, open-label dose-escalation trial of ivuxolimab. The trial enrolled adults with locally advanced or metastatic head and neck squamous cell, hepatocellular, melanoma or renal cell carcinoma. Before TCR sequencing, CD4+ T cells and CD8+ T cells from peripheral blood were sorted into separate populations. For sequencing of the TCRbeta CDR3 region, genomic DNA was extracted from the sorted cells. The immunoSEQ Assay was used for sequencing of TCRbeta CDR3 regions. TCRdb retrieved this table from immuneACCESS and kept in-frame rearrangements only. Not all clones are present; in checked studies, unresolved V genes account for under half, and no reason is known for the remainder. In this sample the table shows some 100,000 clones, 90% of which occur a single time. The top ten constitute 0.15% to 0.2% of the sample.

Results the study describes overall, beyond this receptor: Low levels of normalized T-cell clonal expansion were also seen in some nonresponding patients. After ivuxolimab, expanded clones were on average more numerous among CD8+ T cells than among CD4+ T cells. At doses of 0.1 to 3.0 mg/kg, clonal expansion of both CD4+ and CD8+ blood T cells was observed from baseline to week 6. Which antigens the clonally expanded peripheral T cells were specific for was not determined. In partial responders in the 0.1-3.0 mg/kg groups, normalized peripheral clonal expansion was found to be among the lowest, especially among CD8+ T cells.

The CDR3 has 16 amino acids, counting the end cysteine and phenylalanine. The retained sequence is limited to the CDR3, 48 bases, with the frame set at the first base. Based on the germline V gene (reference sequence), the CDR1 and CDR2 sequences are GTSNPN and SVGIG. V has 2 bases trimmed and J has 5 bases trimmed; junction bases matching no gene number 9. As regards this clone: Its antigen is not yet known. No base quality information exists; no much larger clone differs at one position.

Recombination joined TRBV30 with TRBJ2-1, with 10 bases aligning to TRBD2. The clonotype comes from an adult with an advanced solid tumor such as melanoma, head and neck, liver or kidney cancer. Sequencing was performed on CD4+ or CD8+ T cells sorted from blood, taken in a trial of the OX40 agonist ivuxolimab. Read as DNA, the sequence is TGTGCCTGGAGTTCTATCGGGACTAGCGCTCACAATGAGCAGTTCTTC. Its protein product is CAWSSIGTSAHNEQFF.